This is a list of T cell receptor beta chains from one sample in a study of T cell responses to AZD1222 COVID-19 vaccine. Assay: immunoSEQ multiplex PCR; the TCRdb copy retains only in-frame clones and omits some. The sample shows around 180,000 clones, over 75% of them seen only once. The sequenced sample was peripheral blood, obtained on day 0 of AZD1222 vaccination. These receptors were taken from an adult in good health. CDR3s include the opening cysteine and the closing phenylalanine or tryptophan. Fields, in order: clone size, V gene, J gene, CDR3 length, D gene, CDR3 DNA, CDR3 protein. The D gene is left open where the match is weak. Clone size is not always given. Where it is, it says once, few, many or a class for expanded clones.

clone_size: .
v_call: TRBV2
j_call: TRBJ2-5
cdr3_length: 12
d_call: .
cdr3_nt: TGTGCCAGCAGAGAACAGCAAGAGACCCAGTACTTC
cdr3_aa: CASREQQETQYF

clone_size: once
v_call: TRBV7-2
j_call: TRBJ1-5
cdr3_length: 15
d_call: .
cdr3_nt: TGTGCCAGCAGCTTAGTGGTGGGGGGCAATCAGCCCCAGCATTTT
cdr3_aa: CASSLVVGGNQPQHF

clone_size: once
v_call: TRBV6-2/TRBV6-3
j_call: TRBJ2-3
cdr3_length: 14
d_call: TRBD2
cdr3_nt: TGTGCCAGCAGTTATGGGACTAGCGCAGATACGCAGTATTTT
cdr3_aa: CASSYGTSADTQYF

clone_size: .
v_call: TRBV3-1/TRBV3-2
j_call: TRBJ2-5
cdr3_length: 17
d_call: TRBD2
cdr3_nt: TGTGCCAGCAGCGCCGGGACTAGCGGGGGGGCCGGCGAGACCCAGTACTTC
cdr3_aa: CASSAGTSGGAGETQYF

clone_size: .
v_call: TRBV19
j_call: TRBJ1-1
cdr3_length: 14
d_call: TRBD1
cdr3_nt: TGTGCCAGTAGTCTTACAGGGGGGGAGTCTGAAGCTTTCTTT
cdr3_aa: CASSLTGGESEAFF

clone_size: .
v_call: TRBV9
j_call: TRBJ2-1
cdr3_length: 15
d_call: TRBD2
cdr3_nt: TGTGCCAGCAGCGTAGGTTCCACTAGCGGGGGAGAGCAGTTCTTC
cdr3_aa: CASSVGSTSGGEQFF

clone_size: .
v_call: TRBV6-2/TRBV6-3
j_call: TRBJ1-5
cdr3_length: 14
d_call: .
cdr3_nt: TGTGCCAGCAGTTACACCGGGATGAATCAGCCCCAGCATTTT
cdr3_aa: CASSYTGMNQPQHF

clone_size: .
v_call: TRBV3-1/TRBV3-2
j_call: TRBJ1-2
cdr3_length: 10
d_call: .
cdr3_nt: TGTGCCAGCATTTGGGTCGGCTACACCTTC
cdr3_aa: CASIWVGYTF

clone_size: .
v_call: TRBV12-3/TRBV12-4
j_call: TRBJ2-3
cdr3_length: 13
d_call: .
cdr3_nt: TGTGCCAGCAGTCCACCGGGGGCTGATACGCAGTATTTT
cdr3_aa: CASSPPGADTQYF

clone_size: once
v_call: TRBV5-1
j_call: TRBJ1-5
cdr3_length: 13
d_call: .
cdr3_nt: TGCGCCAGCAGAGTGGTGTCCAATCAGCCCCAGCATTTT
cdr3_aa: CASRVVSNQPQHF

clone_size: .
v_call: TRBV7-9
j_call: TRBJ1-3
cdr3_length: 13
d_call: .
cdr3_nt: TGTGCCAGCATCCACAGCTCTGGAAACACCATATATTTT
cdr3_aa: CASIHSSGNTIYF

clone_size: .
v_call: TRBV2
j_call: TRBJ1-2
cdr3_length: 14
d_call: .
cdr3_nt: TGTGCCAGCAGTATTCATACGGACAGCTATGGCTACACCTTC
cdr3_aa: CASSIHTDSYGYTF

clone_size: .
v_call: TRBV4-2
j_call: TRBJ2-7
cdr3_length: 15
d_call: .
cdr3_nt: TGTGCCAGCAGCCCCCGGGCAGATCCCTCTTACGAGCAGTACTTC
cdr3_aa: CASSPRADPSYEQYF

clone_size: .
v_call: TRBV2
j_call: TRBJ2-4
cdr3_length: 14
d_call: TRBD1
cdr3_nt: TGTGCCAGCAAAGGATACAGGACAGGCGATACTCAGTACTTC
cdr3_aa: CASKGYRTGDTQYF

clone_size: few
v_call: TRBV7-9
j_call: TRBJ2-1
cdr3_length: 14
d_call: TRBD1
cdr3_nt: TGTGCCAGCAGCCCGCGGACAGGGGGCGATGAGCAGTTCTTC
cdr3_aa: CASSPRTGGDEQFF

clone_size: once
v_call: TRBV4-3
j_call: TRBJ2-1
cdr3_length: 16
d_call: .
cdr3_nt: TGCGCCAGCAGCTCGCAACCACCACAGCCTCACAATGAGCAGTTCTTC
cdr3_aa: CASSSQPPQPHNEQFF

clone_size: once
v_call: TRBV4-1
j_call: TRBJ2-5
cdr3_length: 15
d_call: .
cdr3_nt: TGCGCCAGCAGCCCGGAGTGGGGGGAAGGAGAGACCCAGTACTTC
cdr3_aa: CASSPEWGEGETQYF

clone_size: few
v_call: TRBV7-9
j_call: TRBJ2-1
cdr3_length: 14
d_call: .
cdr3_nt: TGTGCCAGCAGCTTATTTGGGGGATCCAATGAGCAGTTCTTC
cdr3_aa: CASSLFGGSNEQFF

clone_size: .
v_call: TRBV7-9
j_call: TRBJ2-6
cdr3_length: 19
d_call: .
cdr3_nt: TGTGCCAGCAGCCCCGTGTACAGGGACAAACACTCTGGGGCCAACGTCCTGACTTTC
cdr3_aa: CASSPVYRDKHSGANVLTF

clone_size: .
v_call: TRBV14
j_call: TRBJ1-1
cdr3_length: 14
d_call: .
cdr3_nt: TGTGCCAGCAGCCACTGGACAGCCGTCACTGAAGCTTTCTTT
cdr3_aa: CASSHWTAVTEAFF

clone_size: .
v_call: TRBV6-2/TRBV6-3
j_call: TRBJ1-3
cdr3_length: 16
d_call: TRBD1
cdr3_nt: TGTGCCAGCAGGTACCTGGGACAGCCAACTGGAAACACCATATATTTT
cdr3_aa: CASRYLGQPTGNTIYF

clone_size: once
v_call: TRBV14
j_call: TRBJ2-1
cdr3_length: 16
d_call: TRBD2
cdr3_nt: TGTGCCAGCAGCTATTTAGCGGGGGGGAGCTATAATGAGCAGTTCTTC
cdr3_aa: CASSYLAGGSYNEQFF

clone_size: .
v_call: TRBV12-3/TRBV12-4
j_call: TRBJ2-1
cdr3_length: 13
d_call: TRBD2
cdr3_nt: TGTGCCAGCAGTTTGTTGACTAGCGATGAGCAGTTCTTC
cdr3_aa: CASSLLTSDEQFF

clone_size: .
v_call: TRBV28
j_call: TRBJ2-1
cdr3_length: 16
d_call: TRBD2
cdr3_nt: TGTGCCAGCAGTTTCCTAAGCGGGGGAGTTTACAATGAGCAGTTCTTC
cdr3_aa: CASSFLSGGVYNEQFF

clone_size: .
v_call: TRBV27
j_call: TRBJ2-2
cdr3_length: 15
d_call: TRBD1
cdr3_nt: TGTGCCAGCAGTTGGGGACAGGGGGCAGCCGGGGAGCTGTTTTTT
cdr3_aa: CASSWGQGAAGELFF

clone_size: .
v_call: TRBV6-5
j_call: TRBJ1-2
cdr3_length: 15
d_call: .
cdr3_nt: TGTGCCAGCAGTTCGAGGGTGGGCATCAACTATGGCTACACCTTC
cdr3_aa: CASSSRVGINYGYTF

clone_size: .
v_call: TRBV29-1
j_call: TRBJ2-3
cdr3_length: 13
d_call: TRBD1
cdr3_nt: TGCAGCGTTGGCCCGGACAGGGGAGATACGCAGTATTTT
cdr3_aa: CSVGPDRGDTQYF

clone_size: .
v_call: TRBV6-5
j_call: TRBJ2-4
cdr3_length: 13
d_call: .
cdr3_nt: TGTGCCAGCAGTTACTATGCAGAAGGCATTCAGTACTTC
cdr3_aa: CASSYYAEGIQYF

clone_size: .
v_call: TRBV28
j_call: TRBJ1-4
cdr3_length: 15
d_call: .
cdr3_nt: TGTGCCAGCAGTGGAACGAAAGTGGGGGGGGCAAAACTGTTTTTT
cdr3_aa: CASSGTKVGGAKLFF

clone_size: .
v_call: TRBV5-4
j_call: TRBJ1-2
cdr3_length: 16
d_call: TRBD1
cdr3_nt: TGTGCCAGCAGCTTGGTTTCGGGACAGGGTACGGGTGGCTACACCTTC
cdr3_aa: CASSLVSGQGTGGYTF

clone_size: .
v_call: TRBV9
j_call: TRBJ1-6
cdr3_length: 14
d_call: .
cdr3_nt: TGTGCCAGCAATGAGGGCAGCAATAATTCACCCCTCCACTTT
cdr3_aa: CASNEGSNNSPLHF

clone_size: .
v_call: TRBV6-5
j_call: TRBJ1-5
cdr3_length: 15
d_call: .
cdr3_nt: TGTGCCAGCAGTTATACCACTGGTGGCAATCAGCCCCAGCATTTT
cdr3_aa: CASSYTTGGNQPQHF

clone_size: .
v_call: TRBV4-1
j_call: TRBJ2-5
cdr3_length: 19
d_call: TRBD2
cdr3_nt: TGCGCCAGCAGCCACCCCGGAGGACTAGCGGGGGTTACACAAGAGACCCAGTACTTC
cdr3_aa: CASSHPGGLAGVTQETQYF

clone_size: once
v_call: TRBV6-1
j_call: TRBJ2-2
cdr3_length: 16
d_call: TRBD2
cdr3_nt: TGTGCCAGCAGTGAAAGACTAGCGGGGGCTACCGGGGAGCTGTTTTTT
cdr3_aa: CASSERLAGATGELFF

clone_size: .
v_call: TRBV28
j_call: TRBJ2-5
cdr3_length: 15
d_call: TRBD1
cdr3_nt: TGTGCCAGCAGCCTCGACAGGGCGGTGTCAGAGACCCAGTACTTC
cdr3_aa: CASSLDRAVSETQYF

clone_size: .
v_call: TRBV18
j_call: TRBJ1-4
cdr3_length: 16
d_call: .
cdr3_nt: TGTGCCAGCTCACTTTCTTCGGCCCCCCCGGCAGTCAAACTGTTTTTT
cdr3_aa: CASSLSSAPPAVKLFF

clone_size: .
v_call: TRBV7-9
j_call: TRBJ2-7
cdr3_length: 16
d_call: .
cdr3_nt: TGTGCCAGCAGCCCGCCTTTGACAGAGAAGTCCTACGAGCAGTACTTC
cdr3_aa: CASSPPLTEKSYEQYF

clone_size: .
v_call: TRBV9
j_call: TRBJ2-7
cdr3_length: 15
d_call: TRBD2
cdr3_nt: TGTGCCAGCAGCGGCGGCGGGAGGGGAACCTACGAGCAGTACTTC
cdr3_aa: CASSGGGRGTYEQYF

clone_size: .
v_call: TRBV25-1
j_call: TRBJ2-5
cdr3_length: 12
d_call: .
cdr3_nt: TGTGCCAGCAGTGACAGGGGAGAGACCCAGTACTTC
cdr3_aa: CASSDRGETQYF

clone_size: once
v_call: TRBV3-1/TRBV3-2
j_call: TRBJ1-1
cdr3_length: 14
d_call: .
cdr3_nt: TGTGCCAGCAGCCAACTCGCCGAGAACACTGAAGCTTTCTTT
cdr3_aa: CASSQLAENTEAFF

clone_size: few
v_call: TRBV6-6
j_call: TRBJ2-1
cdr3_length: 17
d_call: TRBD2
cdr3_nt: TGTGCCAGCAGTCTGGCCCCTCTAGCGGGGGGTGCCAATGAGCAGTTCTTC
cdr3_aa: CASSLAPLAGGANEQFF

clone_size: .
v_call: TRBV7-9
j_call: TRBJ2-7
cdr3_length: 15
d_call: .
cdr3_nt: TGTGCCAGCACTGTGTCATCGGGGCGCACAGGAGATCAGTACTTC
cdr3_aa: CASTVSSGRTGDQYF

clone_size: .
v_call: TRBV11-3
j_call: TRBJ2-3
cdr3_length: 13
d_call: .
cdr3_nt: TGTGCCAGCAGGGGAGGTAGCACAGATACGCAGTATTTT
cdr3_aa: CASRGGSTDTQYF

clone_size: .
v_call: TRBV2
j_call: TRBJ1-4
cdr3_length: 14
d_call: .
cdr3_nt: TGTGCCAGCCGGTGGACAGTGAATAATGAAAAACTGTTTTTT
cdr3_aa: CASRWTVNNEKLFF

clone_size: .
v_call: TRBV7-2
j_call: TRBJ1-3
cdr3_length: 20
d_call: TRBD1
cdr3_nt: TGTGCCAGCAGCTTAGCCCGGACAGGGTCCACTCCTTTCTCTGGAAACACCATATATTTT
cdr3_aa: CASSLARTGSTPFSGNTIYF

clone_size: .
v_call: TRBV27
j_call: TRBJ1-2
cdr3_length: 14
d_call: TRBD1
cdr3_nt: TGTGCCAGCAGTTTATCGGGGACAGCGAAAGGCTACACCTTC
cdr3_aa: CASSLSGTAKGYTF

clone_size: once
v_call: TRBV13
j_call: TRBJ1-5
cdr3_length: 13
d_call: TRBD1
cdr3_nt: TGTGCCAGCAGCCCACAGGGGAATCAGCCCCAGCATTTT
cdr3_aa: CASSPQGNQPQHF

clone_size: .
v_call: TRBV6-1
j_call: TRBJ2-7
cdr3_length: 14
d_call: .
cdr3_nt: TGTGCCAGCAGTGAAGCAGCAGGTGGCTACGAGCAGTACTTC
cdr3_aa: CASSEAAGGYEQYF

clone_size: .
v_call: TRBV18
j_call: TRBJ1-1
cdr3_length: 15
d_call: TRBD1
cdr3_nt: TGTGCCAGCTCACCAAGAACAGGGGGCGCCTCTGAAGCTTTCTTT
cdr3_aa: CASSPRTGGASEAFF

clone_size: once
v_call: TRBV28
j_call: TRBJ1-3
cdr3_length: 16
d_call: .
cdr3_nt: TGTGCCAGCCTCGAAGGAGCTGATCTCTCTGGAAACACCATATATTTT
cdr3_aa: CASLEGADLSGNTIYF

clone_size: .
v_call: TRBV3-1/TRBV3-2
j_call: TRBJ2-3
cdr3_length: 16
d_call: .
cdr3_nt: TGTGCCAGCAGCCAAGCCCGGTTGGCCACCACAGATACGCAGTATTTT
cdr3_aa: CASSQARLATTDTQYF